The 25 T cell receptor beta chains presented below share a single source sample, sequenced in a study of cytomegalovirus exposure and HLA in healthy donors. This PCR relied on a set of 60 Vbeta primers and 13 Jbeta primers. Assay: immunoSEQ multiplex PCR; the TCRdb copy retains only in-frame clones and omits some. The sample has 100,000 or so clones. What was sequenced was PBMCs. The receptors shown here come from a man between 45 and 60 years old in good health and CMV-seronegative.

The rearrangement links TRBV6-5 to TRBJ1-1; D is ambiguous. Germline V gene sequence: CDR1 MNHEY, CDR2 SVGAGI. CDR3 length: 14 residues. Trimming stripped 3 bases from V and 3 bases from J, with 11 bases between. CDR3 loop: CASSYSGRDTEAFF. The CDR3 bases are TGTGCCAGCAGTTATAGCGGAAGGGACACTGAAGCTTTCTTT.

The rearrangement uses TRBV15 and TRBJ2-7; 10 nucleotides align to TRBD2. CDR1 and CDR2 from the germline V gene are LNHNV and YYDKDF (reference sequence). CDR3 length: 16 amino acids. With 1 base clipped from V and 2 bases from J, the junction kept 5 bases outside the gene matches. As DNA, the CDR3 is TGTGCCACCAGCAGAGGTAGCGGGAGGATTCCCTACGAGCAGTACTTC. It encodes CATSRGSGRIPYEQYF.

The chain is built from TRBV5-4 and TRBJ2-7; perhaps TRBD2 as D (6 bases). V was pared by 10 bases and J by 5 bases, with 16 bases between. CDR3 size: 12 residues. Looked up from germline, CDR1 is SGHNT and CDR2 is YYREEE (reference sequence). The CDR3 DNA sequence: TGTGCCCATTCGGAGGGGACTGACGAGCAGTACTTC. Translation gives CAHSEGTDEQYF.

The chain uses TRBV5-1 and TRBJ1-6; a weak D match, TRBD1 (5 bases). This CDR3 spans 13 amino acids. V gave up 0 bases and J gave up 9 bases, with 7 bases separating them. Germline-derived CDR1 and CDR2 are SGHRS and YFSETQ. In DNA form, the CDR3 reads TGCGCCAGCAGCTTGGCCAGGGTTTCACCCCTCCACTTT. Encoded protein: CASSLARVSPLHF.

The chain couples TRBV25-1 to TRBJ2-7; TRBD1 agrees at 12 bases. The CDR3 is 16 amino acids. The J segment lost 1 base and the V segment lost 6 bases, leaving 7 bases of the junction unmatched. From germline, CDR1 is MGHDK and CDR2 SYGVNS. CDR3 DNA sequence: TGTGCCAGCAGGGGGGACAGGGGGCCATTTTCCTACGAGCAGTACTTC. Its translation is CASRGDRGPFSYEQYF.

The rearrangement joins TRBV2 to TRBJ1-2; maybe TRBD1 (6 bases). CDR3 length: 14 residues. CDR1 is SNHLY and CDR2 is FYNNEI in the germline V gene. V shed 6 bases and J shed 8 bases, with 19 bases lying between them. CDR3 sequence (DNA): TGTGCCAGCAGCGTACCGGGACACCCGTCAGGCTACACCTTC. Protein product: CASSVPGHPSGYTF.

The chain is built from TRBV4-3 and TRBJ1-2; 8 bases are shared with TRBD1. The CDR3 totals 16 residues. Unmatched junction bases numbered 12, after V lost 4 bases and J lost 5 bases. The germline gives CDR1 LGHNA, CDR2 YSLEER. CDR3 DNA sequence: TGCGCCAGCAGCCTAGCAGACAGGGGTTCTCGGTATGGCTACACCTTC. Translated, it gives CASSLADRGSRYGYTF.

CDR3 nucleotides: TGTGCCAGCAGCCTCGGCGGGGGGACCGGCTCCTACGAGCAGTACTTC. It encodes CASSLGGGTGSYEQYF. The chain recombines TRBV7-6 with TRBJ2-7, with 8 bases matching TRBD2. Germline CDR1 and CDR2: SGHVS and FNYEAQ. The trim removed 5 bases at V and 0 bases at J, leaving 9 bases unmatched. The CDR3 spans 16 residues.

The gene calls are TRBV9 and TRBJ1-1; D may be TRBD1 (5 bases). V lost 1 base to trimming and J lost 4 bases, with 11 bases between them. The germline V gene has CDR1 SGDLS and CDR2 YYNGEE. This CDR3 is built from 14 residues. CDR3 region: CASSVWGDGTEAFF. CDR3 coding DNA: TGTGCCAGCAGCGTATGGGGGGACGGCACTGAAGCTTTCTTT.

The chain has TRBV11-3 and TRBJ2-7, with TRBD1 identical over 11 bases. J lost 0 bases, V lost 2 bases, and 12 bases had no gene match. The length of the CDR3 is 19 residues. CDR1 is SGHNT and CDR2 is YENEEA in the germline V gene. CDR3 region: CASSLYTGTGGRSSYEQYF. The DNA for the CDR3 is TGTGCCAGCAGCTTATATACCGGGACAGGGGGAAGGAGCTCCTACGAGCAGTACTTC.

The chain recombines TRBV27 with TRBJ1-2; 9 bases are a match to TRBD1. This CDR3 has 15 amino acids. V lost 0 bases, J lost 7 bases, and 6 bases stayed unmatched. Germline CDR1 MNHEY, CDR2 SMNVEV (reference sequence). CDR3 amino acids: CASSLSGTGLRGYTF. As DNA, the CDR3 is TGTGCCAGCAGTTTATCTGGGACAGGGCTCCGTGGCTACACCTTC.

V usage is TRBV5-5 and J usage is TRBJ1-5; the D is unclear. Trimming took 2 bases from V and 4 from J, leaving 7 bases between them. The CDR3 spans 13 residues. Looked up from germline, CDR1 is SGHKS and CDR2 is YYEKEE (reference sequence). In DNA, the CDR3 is TGTGCCAGCAGCTTCGCCGGGAATCAGCCCCAGCATTTT. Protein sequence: CASSFAGNQPQHF.

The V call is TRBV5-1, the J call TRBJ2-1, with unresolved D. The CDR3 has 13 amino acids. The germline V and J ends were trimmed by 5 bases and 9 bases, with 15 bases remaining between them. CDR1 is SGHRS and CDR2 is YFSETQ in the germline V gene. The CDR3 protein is CASRRGEEGEQFF. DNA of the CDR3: TGCGCCAGCAGGAGAGGTGAAGAAGGTGAGCAGTTCTTC.

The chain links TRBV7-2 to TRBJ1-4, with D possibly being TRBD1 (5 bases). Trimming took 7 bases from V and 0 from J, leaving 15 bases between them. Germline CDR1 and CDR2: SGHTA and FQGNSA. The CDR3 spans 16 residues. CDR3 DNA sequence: TGTGCCAGCAAAAAAACGTCGGGGGCAACTAATGAAAAACTGTTTTTT. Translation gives CASKKTSGATNEKLFF. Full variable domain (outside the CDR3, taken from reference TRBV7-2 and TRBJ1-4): GAGVSQSPSNKVTEKGKDVELRCDPISGHTALYWYRQSLGQGLEFLIYFQGNSAPDKSGLPSDRFSAERTGGSVSTLTIQRTQQEDSAVYLCASKKTSGATNEKLFFGSGTQLSVL.

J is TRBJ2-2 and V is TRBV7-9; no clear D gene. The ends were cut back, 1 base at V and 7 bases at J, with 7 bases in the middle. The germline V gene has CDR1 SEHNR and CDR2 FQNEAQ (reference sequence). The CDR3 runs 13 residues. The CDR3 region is CASSLVFGGELFF. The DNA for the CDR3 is TGTGCCAGCAGCTTAGTATTCGGCGGGGAGCTGTTTTTT.

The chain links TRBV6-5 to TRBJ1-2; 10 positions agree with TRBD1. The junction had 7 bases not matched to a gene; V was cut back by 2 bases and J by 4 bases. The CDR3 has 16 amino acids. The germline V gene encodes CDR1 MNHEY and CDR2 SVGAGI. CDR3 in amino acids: CASSYGTGDFSYGYTF. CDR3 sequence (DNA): TGTGCCAGCAGTTACGGGACAGGGGATTTTAGCTATGGCTACACCTTC.

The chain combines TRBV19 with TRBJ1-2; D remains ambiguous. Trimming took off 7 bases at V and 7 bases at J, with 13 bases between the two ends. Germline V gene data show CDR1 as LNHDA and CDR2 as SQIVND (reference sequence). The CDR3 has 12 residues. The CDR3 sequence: CASKIWGGGYTF. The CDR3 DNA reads TGTGCCAGTAAGATTTGGGGAGGTGGCTACACCTTC. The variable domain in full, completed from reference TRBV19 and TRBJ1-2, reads DGGITQSPKYLFRKEGQNVTLSCEQNLNHDAMYWYRQDPGQGLRLIYYSQIVNDFQKGDIAEGYSVSREKKESFPLTVTSAQKNPTAFYLCASKIWGGGYTFGSGTRLTVV.

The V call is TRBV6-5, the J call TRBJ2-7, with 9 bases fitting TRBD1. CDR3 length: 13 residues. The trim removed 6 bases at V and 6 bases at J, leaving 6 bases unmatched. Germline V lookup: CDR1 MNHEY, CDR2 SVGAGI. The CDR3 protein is CASRLTGGFEQYF. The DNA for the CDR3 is TGTGCCAGCAGGTTGACAGGGGGATTCGAGCAGTACTTC.

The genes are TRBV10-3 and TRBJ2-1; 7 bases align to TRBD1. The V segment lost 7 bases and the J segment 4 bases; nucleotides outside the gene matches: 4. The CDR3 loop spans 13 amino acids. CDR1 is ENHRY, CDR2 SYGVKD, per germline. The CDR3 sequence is CAIMRDRYNEQFF. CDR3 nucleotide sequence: TGTGCCATCATGAGGGACAGATACAATGAGCAGTTCTTC.

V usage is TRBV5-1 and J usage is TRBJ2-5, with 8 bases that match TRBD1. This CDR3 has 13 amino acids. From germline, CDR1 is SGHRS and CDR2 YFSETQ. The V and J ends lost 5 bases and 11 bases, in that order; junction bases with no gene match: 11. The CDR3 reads CASRNQGAGEQYF. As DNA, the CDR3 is TGCGCCAGCAGGAACCAGGGGGCAGGAGAGCAGTACTTC. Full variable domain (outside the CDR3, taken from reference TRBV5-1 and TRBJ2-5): KAGVTQTPRYLIKTRGQQVTLSCSPISGHRSVSWYQQTPGQGLQFLFEYFSETQRNKGNFPGRFSGRQFSNSRSEMNVSTLELGDSALYLCASRNQGAGEQYFGPGTRLLVL.

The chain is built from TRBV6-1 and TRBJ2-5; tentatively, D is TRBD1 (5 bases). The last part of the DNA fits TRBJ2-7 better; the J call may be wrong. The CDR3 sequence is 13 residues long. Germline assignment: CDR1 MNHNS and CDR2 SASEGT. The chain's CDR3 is CASSETAFYEQYF. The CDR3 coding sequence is TGTGCCAGCAGTGAGACAGCTTTCTACGAGCAGTACTTC.

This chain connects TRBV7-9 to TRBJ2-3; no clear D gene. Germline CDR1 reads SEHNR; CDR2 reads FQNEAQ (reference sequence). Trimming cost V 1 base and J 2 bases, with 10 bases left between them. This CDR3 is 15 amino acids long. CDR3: CASSLDWAATDTQYF. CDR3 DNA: TGTGCCAGCAGCTTAGATTGGGCAGCCACAGATACGCAGTATTTT. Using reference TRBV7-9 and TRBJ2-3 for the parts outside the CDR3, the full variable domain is DTGVSQNPRHKITKRGQNVTFRCDPISEHNRLYWYRQTLGQGPEFLTYFQNEAQLEKSRLLSDRFSAERPKGSFSTLEIQRTEQGDSAMYLCASSLDWAATDTQYFGPGTRLTVL.

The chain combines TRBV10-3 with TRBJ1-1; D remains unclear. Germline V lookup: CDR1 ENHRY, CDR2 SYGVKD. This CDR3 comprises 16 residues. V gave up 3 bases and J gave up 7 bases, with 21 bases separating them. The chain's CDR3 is CAISDPSGGSLSEAFF. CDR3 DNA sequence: TGTGCCATCAGTGACCCATCTGGTGGGAGTCTGAGTGAAGCTTTCTTT.

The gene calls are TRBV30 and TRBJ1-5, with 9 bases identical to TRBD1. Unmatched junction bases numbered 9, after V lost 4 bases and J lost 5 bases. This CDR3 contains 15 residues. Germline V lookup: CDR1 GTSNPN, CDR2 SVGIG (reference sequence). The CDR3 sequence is CAWKVPGQGYQPQHF. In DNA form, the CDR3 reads TGTGCCTGGAAGGTGCCGGGACAGGGATATCAGCCCCAGCATTTT.

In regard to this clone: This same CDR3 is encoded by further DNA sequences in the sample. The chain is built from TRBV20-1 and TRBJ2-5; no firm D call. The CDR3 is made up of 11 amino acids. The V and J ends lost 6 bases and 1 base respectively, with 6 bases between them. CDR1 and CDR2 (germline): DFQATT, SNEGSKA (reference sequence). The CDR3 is CSATVQETQYF. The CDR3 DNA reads TGCAGTGCCACAGTCCAAGAGACCCAGTACTTC.